A selection of T cell receptor beta chains follows, all from one sample in a study of CD8 T cells in Susac syndrome. Using its own MiXCR run on the immunoSEQ multiplex PCR reads, TCRdb lists one record per CDR3 protein. The sample yields about 180,000 distinct CDR3 sequences, approximately 95% seen once. The specimen was CD4+ T cells from PBMCs. The receptor source for this set is a human donor with Susac syndrome. The CDR3 runs from the conserved cysteine through the conserved F or W. The order of the fields is CDR3 DNA, CDR3 protein, D gene, V gene, CDR3 length, clone size, J gene. A D gene is named only where the DNA matches it firmly. Clone size is shown for a subset of rows, as once, few, many or a class of expanded clone.

DNA: TGTGCCAGCTCAGCTAGATCTGCGCAAGAGACCCAGTACTTC; CDR3: CASSARSAQETQYF; D: -; V: TRBV6-6; length: 14; size: -; J: TRBJ2-5
DNA: TGTGCCAGCGGTCCCTTGAGAAGCAATCAGCCCCAGCATTTT; CDR3: CASGPLRSNQPQHF; D: -; V: TRBV6-5; length: 14; size: -; J: TRBJ1-5
DNA: TGCAGCGTTCAGGACAGGGGACTTGGGCAGCCCCAGCATTTT; CDR3: CSVQDRGLGQPQHF; D: TRBD1; V: TRBV29-1; length: 14; size: once; J: TRBJ1-5
DNA: TGTGCCAGCAGACCCGACAGCTATGGCTACACCTTC; CDR3: CASRPDSYGYTF; D: -; V: TRBV7-9; length: 12; size: -; J: TRBJ1-2
DNA: TGCGCCAGCAGCCAACCGACCTCCTCCTACCACAATGAGCAGTTCTTC; CDR3: CASSQPTSSYHNEQFF; D: -; V: TRBV4-1; length: 16; size: -; J: TRBJ2-1
DNA: TGTGCCAGCAGTGATCCAGGGTTTTCGGGCTACACCTTC; CDR3: CASSDPGFSGYTF; D: -; V: TRBV25-1; length: 13; size: -; J: TRBJ1-2
DNA: TGTGCCAGCAGTAAGACAGGGGTGACGCTCGATAACACTGAAGCTTTCTTT; CDR3: CASSKTGVTLDNTEAFF; D: TRBD1; V: TRBV27; length: 17; size: -; J: TRBJ1-1
DNA: TGTGCCACCGGGAGACAGGGGGATAATTCACCCCTCCACTTT; CDR3: CATGRQGDNSPLHF; D: TRBD1; V: TRBV15; length: 14; size: -; J: TRBJ1-6
DNA: TGTGCCAGCAGCCCCTCGACAGGGACTCAAGAGACCCAGTACTTC; CDR3: CASSPSTGTQETQYF; D: -; V: TRBV5-4; length: 15; size: -; J: TRBJ2-5
DNA: TGCAGTGCTAGAGATCAGCGGACAGCTACCTACAATGAGCAGTTCTTC; CDR3: CSARDQRTATYNEQFF; D: -; V: TRBV20-1; length: 16; size: once; J: TRBJ2-1
DNA: TGCAGCGTTGACTCCGATGGCTACACCTTC; CDR3: CSVDSDGYTF; D: -; V: TRBV29-1; length: 10; size: -; J: TRBJ1-2
DNA: TGTGCCAGCAGCTTGGAAGGAGGGGGCGAAGAGACCCAGTACTTC; CDR3: CASSLEGGGEETQYF; D: -; V: TRBV5-4; length: 15; size: -; J: TRBJ2-5
DNA: TGTGCCAGCAGGGCACCGGGACAGGGGGCCACCGGGGAGCTGTTTTTT; CDR3: CASRAPGQGATGELFF; D: TRBD1; V: TRBV25-1; length: 16; size: -; J: TRBJ2-2
DNA: TGTGCCAGCAGTTATCGTGGGGGAGGGCAGCCCCAGCATTTT; CDR3: CASSYRGGGQPQHF; D: -; V: TRBV6-2/TRBV6-3; length: 14; size: -; J: TRBJ1-5
DNA: TGTGCCAGCAGCCCTTTTGCATCAACCGGGGAGCTGTTTTTT; CDR3: CASSPFASTGELFF; D: -; V: TRBV7-9; length: 14; size: -; J: TRBJ2-2
DNA: TGTGCCAGCAGTGTTTGGACTGTGGACGGTGAGCAGTTCTTC; CDR3: CASSVWTVDGEQFF; D: -; V: TRBV12-3/TRBV12-4; length: 14; size: -; J: TRBJ2-1
DNA: TGTGCCAGCGGGGACTTATTAAACACCGGGGAGCTGTTTTTT; CDR3: CASGDLLNTGELFF; D: -; V: TRBV28; length: 14; size: -; J: TRBJ2-2
DNA: TGTGCCAGCAGAACTCGGGACAGCTATGGCTACACCTTC; CDR3: CASRTRDSYGYTF; D: TRBD1; V: TRBV28; length: 13; size: -; J: TRBJ1-2
DNA: TGTGCCAGCAGCTTTATGGCGGGGGCCACATTCACAGATACGCAGTATTTT; CDR3: CASSFMAGATFTDTQYF; D: -; V: TRBV7-2; length: 17; size: -; J: TRBJ2-3
DNA: TGTGCCAGCAGCCCGACAGGGTGGGGCTACACCTTC; CDR3: CASSPTGWGYTF; D: TRBD1; V: TRBV3-1; length: 12; size: -; J: TRBJ1-2
DNA: TGTGCCAGCAGCCCCGGCTGGGCTAGCAAGGGGGAGACCCAGTACTTC; CDR3: CASSPGWASKGETQYF; D: -; V: TRBV5-4; length: 16; size: -; J: TRBJ2-5
DNA: TGTGCCTGGAGTGTACTCGGGAACACTGAAGCTTTCTTT; CDR3: CAWSVLGNTEAFF; D: -; V: TRBV30; length: 13; size: -; J: TRBJ1-1
DNA: TGTGCCACCAGCAGAACCATGGGACTAGGCCCCAATGAGCAGTTCTTC; CDR3: CATSRTMGLGPNEQFF; D: TRBD2; V: TRBV15; length: 16; size: once; J: TRBJ2-1
DNA: TGCGCCAGCAGCTTGGGAGTGAAGAACACTGAAGCTTTCTTT; CDR3: CASSLGVKNTEAFF; D: -; V: TRBV5-1; length: 14; size: -; J: TRBJ1-1
DNA: TGTGCCTGGAGTGGACGGGTAGCGGGGGAAAAAGAGCAGTTCTTC; CDR3: CAWSGRVAGEKEQFF; D: TRBD2; V: TRBV30; length: 15; size: -; J: TRBJ2-1